Listed here are 5 T cell receptor beta chains from one sample, sequenced in a study of blood T cell repertoires in COVID-19 (dated by TCRdb to about 2020). The library was generated by the immunoSEQ multiplex PCR assay. TCRdb mirrors the immuneACCESS table, restricted to in-frame sequences. Some clones are absent from its copies; in checked studies, under half trace to an unresolved V gene, and the reason for the others is unknown. Within this sample are 27,000 or so clones, with almost 90% of them counted one time only. The top ten hold roughly a quarter of the sample. The sequencing sample was made of peripheral blood. The receptor set was obtained from a human donor in a cohort sampled during active COVID-19.

This chain links TRBV7-9 with TRBJ2-7; TRBD1 matches at 8 bases. The CDR3 totals 18 residues. Per the germline V gene, CDR1 is SEHNR and CDR2 is FQNEAQ (reference sequence). With V trimmed by 4 bases and J by 2 bases, 16 bases remained unmatched. The CDR3 loop reads CASSSIRDRTFGAYEQYF. CDR3 bases: TGTGCCAGCAGCTCAATACGGGACAGGACCTTTGGAGCCTACGAGCAGTACTTC. Looking up the rest from reference TRBV7-9 and TRBJ2-7 gives the full variable domain: DTGVSQNPRHKITKRGQNVTFRCDPISEHNRLYWYRQTLGQGPEFLTYFQNEAQLEKSRLLSDRFSAERPKGSFSTLEIQRTEQGDSAMYLCASSSIRDRTFGAYEQYFGPGTRLTVT.

The chain carries TRBV5-1 and TRBJ1-4; tentative D call: TRBD1 (6 bases). Trimming removed 0 bases at V and 7 bases at J, with 16 bases between. The CDR3 runs 16 residues. Germline V gene data show CDR1 as SGHRS and CDR2 as YFSETQ. The CDR3 sequence: CASSLGWQGSGEKLFF. The CDR3 nucleotides read TGCGCCAGCAGCTTGGGTTGGCAGGGGTCGGGTGAAAAACTGTTTTTT.

This clone was observed a single time. The chain joins TRBV4-1 to TRBJ1-6, with 8 bases aligning to TRBD1. Germline trimming cut 3 bases from V and 0 bases from J; bases unmatched to any gene: 4. Germline CDR1 and CDR2: MGHRA and YSYEKL. The CDR3 length is 17 residues. CDR3 loop: CASSHGQGGSYNSPLHF. The CDR3 coding sequence is TGCGCCAGCAGCCACGGACAGGGAGGCTCCTATAATTCACCCCTCCACTTT.

This rearrangement joins TRBV11-2 to TRBJ2-1; a possible D gene is TRBD1 (5 bases). The V end was cut by 5 bases, the J end by 3 bases, with 14 bases between. The CDR3 is 15 amino acids. Germline CDR1 reads SGHAT; CDR2 reads FQNNGV. This CDR3 is CASSLNRLSYNEQFF. In DNA, the CDR3 is TGTGCCAGCAGCCTTAACAGGTTAAGCTACAATGAGCAGTTCTTC.

CDR3 nucleotides: TGTGCCAGCAGCTTGGACACCCGGGGGACCCAGTACTTC. Translating it yields CASSLDTRGTQYF. The gene calls are TRBV5-4 and TRBJ2-5, with a possible D match to TRBD2 (5 bases). Trimming removed 0 bases from V and 7 bases from J, with 10 bases in between. This CDR3 is 13 amino acids long. CDR1 and CDR2 from the germline V gene are SGHNT and YYREEE (reference sequence).